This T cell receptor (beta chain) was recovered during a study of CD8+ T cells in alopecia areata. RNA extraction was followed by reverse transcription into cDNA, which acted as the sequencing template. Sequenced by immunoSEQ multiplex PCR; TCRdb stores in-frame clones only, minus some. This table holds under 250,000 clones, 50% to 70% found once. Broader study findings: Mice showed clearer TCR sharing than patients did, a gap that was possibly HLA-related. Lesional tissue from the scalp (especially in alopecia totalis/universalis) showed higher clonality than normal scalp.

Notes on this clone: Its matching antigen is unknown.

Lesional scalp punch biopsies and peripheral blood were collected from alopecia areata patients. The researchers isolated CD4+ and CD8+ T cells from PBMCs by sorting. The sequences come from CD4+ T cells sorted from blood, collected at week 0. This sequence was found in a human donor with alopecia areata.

The CDR3 region has the DNA TGTGCCAGCAGTGAAGCGGCAGGGGGCGCGATGAGTCAGCCCCAGCATTTT. Translating gives CASSEAAGGAMSQPQHF. This chain links TRBV2 with TRBJ1-5; 8 bases match TRBD1. The V gene's germline CDR1 is SNHLY and CDR2 FYNNEI. Trimming removed 0 bases from V and 6 bases from J; junction bases left unmatched: 10. CDR3 length: 17 amino acids. Full variable domain (missing parts from reference TRBV2 and TRBJ1-5): EPEVTQTPSHQVTQMGQEVILRCVPISNHLYFYWYRQILGQKVEFLVSFYNNEISEKSEIFDDQFSVERPDGSNFTLKIRSTKLEDSAMYFCASSEAAGGAMSQPQHFGDGTRLSIL.